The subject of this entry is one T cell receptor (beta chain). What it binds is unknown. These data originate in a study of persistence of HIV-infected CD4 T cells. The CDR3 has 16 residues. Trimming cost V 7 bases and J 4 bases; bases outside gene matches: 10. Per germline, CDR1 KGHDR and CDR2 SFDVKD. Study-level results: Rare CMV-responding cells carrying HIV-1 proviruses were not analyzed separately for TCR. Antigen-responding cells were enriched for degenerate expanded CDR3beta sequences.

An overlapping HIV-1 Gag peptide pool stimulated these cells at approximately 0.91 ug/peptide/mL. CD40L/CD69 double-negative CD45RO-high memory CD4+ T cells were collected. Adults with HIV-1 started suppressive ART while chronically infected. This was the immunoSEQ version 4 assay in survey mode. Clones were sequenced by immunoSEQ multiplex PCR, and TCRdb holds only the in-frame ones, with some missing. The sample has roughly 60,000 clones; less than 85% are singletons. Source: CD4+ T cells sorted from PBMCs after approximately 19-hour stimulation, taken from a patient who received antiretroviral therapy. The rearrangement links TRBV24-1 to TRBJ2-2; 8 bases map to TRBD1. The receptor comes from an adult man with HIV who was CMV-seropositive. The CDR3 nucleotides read TGTGCCACCAGCCCTGGACAGGGAATAGGCACCGGGGAGCTGTTTTTT. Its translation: CATSPGQGIGTGELFF.